The 26 T cell receptor beta chains in this list originate from one sample, sequenced in a study of cytomegalovirus exposure and HLA in healthy donors. The PCR had 60 Vbeta and 13 Jbeta primers. Data came from immunoSEQ multiplex PCR; TCRdb stores just in-frame clones and leaves some out. This table has under 130,000 clones, 75% to 85% appearing once. Sequencing was done on a sample of PBMCs. These receptors all come from a woman between 18 and 30 years old in good health and CMV-seropositive.

The V call is TRBV9, the J call TRBJ2-1; TRBD1 is a possible D gene (7 bases). Per germline, CDR1 SGDLS and CDR2 YYNGEE. This CDR3 is 17 amino acids long. V was cut by 3 bases and J by 4 bases, with 20 bases left in between. The chain's CDR3 is CASSGEGGGVRYNEQFF. CDR3 coding DNA: TGTGCCAGCAGCGGCGAAGGGGGCGGGGTTCGTTACAATGAGCAGTTCTTC.

The chain is built from TRBV6-4 and TRBJ2-7, with D uncertain. Germline assignment: CDR1 MRHNA and CDR2 SNTAGT. This CDR3 has 14 residues. Between the trimmed V and J ends, which lost 3 bases and 0 bases, there was a span of 9 bases. The CDR3: CASSESIRSYEQYF. CDR3 in DNA: TGTGCCAGCAGTGAGTCTATCCGCTCCTACGAGCAGTACTTC.

The V call is TRBV7-8, the J call TRBJ2-7; D perhaps matches TRBD2 (6 bases). V was trimmed by 4 bases and J by 0 bases, leaving 13 bases between them. Looked up from germline, CDR1 is SGHVS and CDR2 is FQNEAQ. CDR3 size: 15 residues. This CDR3 is CASSYSAGTSYEQYF. The CDR3 nucleotides are TGTGCCAGCAGCTATTCGGCGGGGACCTCCTACGAGCAGTACTTC.

This clone was detected a few times. V is TRBV9 and J is TRBJ1-1; 8 bases are a match to TRBD1. Trimming removed 0 bases from V and 5 bases from J; junction bases left unmatched: 12. Germline CDR1 is SGDLS and CDR2 is YYNGEE. The CDR3 covers 17 residues. CDR3 amino acids: CASSVDSRQGARTEAFF. The CDR3, as DNA: TGTGCCAGCAGCGTAGATAGCAGGCAGGGGGCGCGAACTGAAGCTTTCTTT.

This clone was counted between two and nine times. The V gene is TRBV5-6, the J gene TRBJ1-5; tentatively, D is TRBD1 (5 bases). The CDR3 has 15 amino acids. Germline lookup yields CDR1 SGHDT and CDR2 YYEEEE. V was trimmed by 3 bases and J by 6 bases, leaving 16 bases between them. The CDR3: CASSWGGVGVQPQHF. CDR3 nucleotides: TGTGCCAGCAGCTGGGGCGGGGTAGGCGTTCAGCCCCAGCATTTT.

This chain uses TRBV18 with TRBJ2-1; 11 bases are a match to TRBD1. From germline, CDR1 is KGHSH and CDR2 LQKENI. Losses at the gene ends were 5 bases for V and 8 bases for J; bases not matched to a gene: 8. The CDR3 has 15 amino acids. The CDR3 reads CASSTGTGGGDEQFF. In DNA, the CDR3 is TGTGCCAGCTCAACCGGGACAGGGGGTGGCGATGAGCAGTTCTTC.

The CDR3 is CASSRTREGSGRAGEQYF. CDR3 DNA sequence: TGCGCCAGCAGCCGGACTAGGGAGGGTAGCGGGAGGGCCGGGGAGCAGTACTTC. The rearrangement links TRBV4-1 to TRBJ2-5, with 11 bases that match TRBD2. V shed 4 bases, J shed 11 bases, and the junction held 21 bases outside the gene matches. The CDR3 length is 18 residues. The germline CDR1 and CDR2 sequences are MGHRA and YSYEKL.

The CDR3 coding sequence is TGTGCCAGCAGCACAGGGGGGGCTAGCTCCTACGAGCAGTACTTC. This sequence encodes CASSTGGASSYEQYF. This rearrangement joins TRBV7-2 to TRBJ2-7; a possible D gene is TRBD1 (8 bases). Germline CDR1 SGHTA, CDR2 FQGNSA. The CDR3 has 15 residues. V lost 5 bases to trimming and J lost 0 bases, with 14 bases between them.

The chain employs TRBV7-3 and TRBJ2-3, with no clear D. Germline V gene lookup returns CDR1 SGHTA and CDR2 FQGTGA. With 4 bases removed from V and 2 bases from J, the gap between germline ends came to 13 bases. The CDR3 covers 15 residues. CDR3 loop: CASSSTVSFTDTQYF. CDR3 in DNA: TGTGCCAGCAGCTCCACAGTCAGCTTCACAGATACGCAGTATTTT.

This clone was counted only a few times. V usage is TRBV5-4 and J usage is TRBJ2-4, with a weak D call TRBD1 (6 bases). The CDR3 totals 16 residues. The germline V and J ends were trimmed by 4 bases and 7 bases, with 21 bases remaining between them. Germline assignment: CDR1 SGHNT and CDR2 YYREEE (reference sequence). DNA for the CDR3: TGTGCCAGCAGCCCCGGTGGTTCAGGGGCATTGAACATTCAGTACTTC. Residues: CASSPGGSGALNIQYF. Drawing the rest from reference TRBV5-4 and TRBJ2-4, the complete variable domain is ETGVTQSPTHLIKTRGQQVTLRCSSQSGHNTVSWYQQALGQGPQFIFQYYREEENGRGNFPPRFSGLQFPNYSSELNVNALELDDSALYLCASSPGGSGALNIQYFGAGTRLSVL.

There are a few counts of this clone. The chain has TRBV4-1 and TRBJ2-2, with 11 bases identical to TRBD2. Germline CDR1 is MGHRA and CDR2 is YSYEKL. V shed 3 bases and J 7 bases; nucleotides not matched to a gene: 10. The CDR3 totals 17 residues. CDR3 nucleotides: TGCGCCAGCAGCCAGCGTAGCGGGAGGGCCTTGGTCGGGGAGCTGTTTTTT. Encoded protein: CASSQRSGRALVGELFF.

This chain links TRBV2 with TRBJ1-1, with 9 bases identical to TRBD1. The CDR3 runs 14 residues. CDR1 is SNHLY, CDR2 FYNNEI, per germline. V lost 6 bases and J lost 2; bases outside the gene matches: 4. CDR3 DNA sequence: TGTGCCAGCAGGTTGGGACAGGGCAACACTGAAGCTTTCTTT. Its protein is CASRLGQGNTEAFF.

The chain joins TRBV7-3 to TRBJ2-5, with D perhaps TRBD2 (6 bases). CDR1 is SGHTA, CDR2 FQGTGA, per germline. This CDR3 is 13 amino acids long. Trimming stripped 4 bases from V and 1 base from J, with 7 bases between. CDR3 loop: CASSWDFQETQYF. The CDR3 DNA is TGTGCCAGCAGCTGGGACTTCCAAGAGACCCAGTACTTC.

This chain links TRBV5-4 with TRBJ2-5; D might be TRBD2 (6 bases). The DNA matches TRBJ2-7 better at its end, which makes the J call doubtful. The CDR3 is 15 residues long. CDR1 is SGHNT and CDR2 is YYREEE in the germline V gene (reference sequence). CDR3: CASSLGGSGSYEQYF. In DNA form, the CDR3 reads TGTGCCAGCAGCTTAGGTGGTAGCGGTTCCTACGAGCAGTACTTC.

The chain uses TRBV7-9 and TRBJ2-3, with D uncertain. Trimming cost V 2 bases and J 4 bases, with 13 bases left between them. The germline V gene encodes CDR1 SEHNR and CDR2 FQNEAQ (reference sequence). The CDR3 consists of 15 residues. The CDR3, as DNA: TGTGCCAGCAGCTTAATGCGGAGAGTGGCAGATACGCAGTATTTT. Translating it yields CASSLMRRVADTQYF.

This clone was counted a few times. This chain uses TRBV7-4 with TRBJ1-2; 11 bases are shared with TRBD1. The CDR3 sequence is 15 residues long. Trimming took 6 bases from V and 5 from J; bases not matched to a gene: 8. Germline loops: CDR1 SGHVT, CDR2 SQSDAQ. The CDR3 DNA sequence: TGTGCCAGCAGACCTCGGGACAGGGGGGTGTATGGCTACACCTTC. Amino acids: CASRPRDRGVYGYTF.

The gene calls are TRBV19 and TRBJ2-1; D gene ambiguous. The CDR3 has 13 residues. V shed 6 bases and J shed 9 bases, with 15 bases lying between them. Germline V CDR1 and CDR2: LNHDA, SQIVND (reference sequence). The CDR3 loop reads CASSPRWLGEQFF. The CDR3 DNA is TGTGCCAGTAGCCCGAGGTGGTTGGGTGAGCAGTTCTTC.

This chain uses TRBV9 with TRBJ1-6; unclear D gene. CDR1 is SGDLS, CDR2 YYNGEE, per germline. The CDR3 extends over 14 amino acids. The ends were cut back, 2 bases at V and 6 bases at J, with 9 bases in the middle. CDR3 in DNA: TGTGCCAGCAGCGTCGGGTCGCTTAATTCACCCCTCCACTTT. Amino acid sequence: CASSVGSLNSPLHF.

The V and J genes are TRBV4-2 and TRBJ2-2, with 11 bases fitting TRBD2. V gave up 4 bases and J gave up 1 base; unmatched junction bases: 5. Germline assignment: CDR1 LGHNA and CDR2 YNFKEQ. This CDR3 comprises 17 residues. The CDR3 coding sequence is TGTGCCAGCAGCCCCCCCGGGACTAGCGGGAACACCGGGGAGCTGTTTTTT. Translation: CASSPPGTSGNTGELFF.

The chain is built from TRBV6-1 and TRBJ2-7; 9 nucleotides match TRBD2. The trim removed 11 bases at V and 4 bases at J, leaving 6 bases unmatched. Germline assignment: CDR1 MNHNS and CDR2 SASEGT. The CDR3 has 12 residues. The CDR3 loop reads CAGSGSQYEQYF. The CDR3 DNA follows: TGTGCCGGTAGCGGGAGTCAATACGAGCAGTACTTC.

The chain links TRBV6-6 to TRBJ1-5, with a tentative D call TRBD1 (5 bases). CDR1 is MNHNY and CDR2 is SVGAGI in the germline V gene (reference sequence). The ends were cut back, 11 bases at V and 7 bases at J, with 18 bases in the middle. This CDR3 is 13 amino acids long. For the CDR3, the DNA is TGTGCCTCCATCGAACAGGCGAGCCAGCCCCAGCATTTT. This translates into CASIEQASQPQHF.

This clone turned up a few times. The chain couples TRBV27 to TRBJ1-1, with no clear D. Germline-derived CDR1 and CDR2 are MNHEY and SMNVEV (reference sequence). The CDR3 sequence is 13 residues long. V was clipped by 7 bases and J by 1 base, with 10 bases between them. CDR3 in DNA: TGTGCCAGCAATCGAGTTCCGAACACTGAAGCTTTCTTT. Its translation is CASNRVPNTEAFF.

The genes are TRBV20-1 and TRBJ1-6; D ambiguous. With 5 bases removed from V and 8 bases from J, the gap between germline ends came to 7 bases. Germline assignment: CDR1 DFQATT and CDR2 SNEGSKA (reference sequence). The CDR3 has 11 amino acids. CDR3: CSARRDSPLHF. The CDR3 DNA reads as TGCAGTGCTCGGAGGGATTCACCCCTCCACTTT.

The chain couples TRBV27 to TRBJ2-7; D is possibly TRBD2 (5 bases). Germline V CDR1 and CDR2: MNHEY, SMNVEV (reference sequence). This CDR3 spans 11 amino acids. V lost 7 bases, J lost 7 bases, and 11 bases lay in between. The CDR3 nucleotides read TGTGCCAGCAACTCGGGATGGGAGCAGTACTTC. It yields the protein CASNSGWEQYF.

This chain connects TRBV7-3 to TRBJ2-2; 7 nucleotides line up with TRBD2. Losses at the gene ends were 1 base for V and 4 bases for J; bases not matched to a gene: 3. Germline assignment: CDR1 SGHTA and CDR2 FQGTGA. CDR3 length: 15 residues. In nucleotides, the CDR3 is TGTGCCAGCAGCTTAAGGACTAGTGGCACCGGGGAGCTGTTTTTT. Residues: CASSLRTSGTGELFF.

This clone has a single count. The chain couples TRBV5-1 to TRBJ1-2, with unresolved D. V was clipped by 1 base and J by 0 bases, with 7 bases between them. The CDR3 length is 14 residues. From germline, CDR1 is SGHRS and CDR2 YFSETQ. CDR3 loop: CASSLNRANYGYTF. In DNA, the CDR3 is TGCGCCAGCAGCTTGAACAGAGCTAACTATGGCTACACCTTC.